These 11 T cell receptor beta chains share one sample of origin, sequenced in a study of T cells after yellow fever vaccination (dated by TCRdb to the late 2010s). The library came from 5' RACE. Sequencing used an Illumina NovaSeq 6000. Starting from the raw public reads, TCRdb applied fastp trimming at Q25, assembled clones with MiXCR and retained in-frame beta chains. Every CDR3 protein is listed once, alongside the most common genes and DNA of its rows. This sample has 400,000 to 450,000 distinct CDR3 sequences in its table, and about 17% of those were observed once. The ten largest clonotypes hold 15% to 20% of the sample. This specimen's treatment or condition label, interpreted: live attenuated yellow fever vaccine strain. Material: PBMCs, obtained before the yellow fever booster vaccination. All receptors derive from a man in his late teens or twenties who received the YFV17D yellow fever vaccine.

This clonotype appeared a few times. CDR3 residues: CASSSGKGLFSYEQYF. The CDR3 coding sequence is TGTGCCAGCAGTTCAGGGAAGGGCTTATTCTCCTACGAGCAGTACTTC. This sequence joins TRBV13 and TRBJ2-7, with D perhaps TRBD1 (5 bases). Trimming pared 6 bases from V and 0 bases from J, leaving 18 bases between. This CDR3 has 16 residues. CDR1 PRHDT and CDR2 FYEKMQ come from the germline V gene (reference sequence).

The rearrangement joins TRBV30 to TRBJ2-1, with D uncertain. CDR3 length: 12 amino acids. V lost 5 bases and J lost 4, with 9 bases in between. Germline values: CDR1 GTSNPN, CDR2 SVGIG (reference sequence). CDR3 in DNA: TGTGCCTGGGCCACGGCTTACAATGAGCAGTTCTTC. Amino acid sequence: CAWATAYNEQFF.

The rearrangement links TRBV11-2 to TRBJ2-7, with a possible D match to TRBD1 (6 bases). The CDR3 runs 15 residues. The germline V gene has CDR1 SGHAT and CDR2 FQNNGV. The V and J ends lost 3 bases and 1 base respectively, with 13 bases between them. In DNA, the CDR3 is TGTGCCAGCAGCTTTCTGGGGACACCGTCCTACGAGCAGTACTTC. The encoded protein is CASSFLGTPSYEQYF.

This clonotype has at least ten counts. The chain employs TRBV5-1 and TRBJ2-3; D assignment may be TRBD1 or TRBD2 (5 bases each). The CDR3 contains 13 residues. V was cut by 4 bases and J by 8 bases, with 14 bases left in between. CDR1 and CDR2 from the germline V gene are SGHRS and YFSETQ. The CDR3 region is CASSPLGAVTQYF. The CDR3 DNA follows: TGCGCCAGCAGCCCGCTCGGGGCCGTTACGCAGTATTTT. Variable domain in full (rest from reference TRBV5-1 and TRBJ2-3): KAGVTQTPRYLIKTRGQQVTLSCSPISGHRSVSWYQQTPGQGLQFLFEYFSETQRNKGNFPGRFSGRQFSNSRSEMNVSTLELGDSALYLCASSPLGAVTQYFGPGTRLTVL.

V usage is TRBV5-1 and J usage is TRBJ2-7; D unresolved. In germline, CDR1 is SGHRS, CDR2 YFSETQ. The CDR3 is 14 amino acids. The V and J ends lost 0 bases and 0 bases respectively, with 7 bases between them. This CDR3 reads CASSLGMGSYEQYV. The CDR3 DNA is TGCGCCAGCAGCTTGGGGATGGGCTCCTACGAGCAGTACGTC.

This clonotype occurred a few times. The chain employs TRBV14 and TRBJ2-3; D is undetermined. The V and J ends lost 4 bases and 4 bases respectively, with 15 bases between them. There are 15 residues in the CDR3. Per the germline V gene, CDR1 is SGHDN and CDR2 is FVKESK. In DNA form, the CDR3 reads TGTGCCAGCAGCCCTAACCCTCCTGCGGCAGATACGCAGTATTTT. Translation gives CASSPNPPAADTQYF.

In this sample, this clonotype turned up a few times. This chain links TRBV7-3 with TRBJ1-1; 10 nucleotides agree with TRBD1. The length of the CDR3 is 15 residues. Unmatched junction bases numbered 14, after V lost 5 bases and J lost 11 bases. The germline CDR1 and CDR2 sequences are SGHTA and FQGTGA. In nucleotides, the CDR3 is TGTGCCAGCAGCGACGTCCCCGGGACAGGGGAGAGGGCTTTCTTT. Translation: CASSDVPGTGERAFF.

The sample holds a few counts of this clonotype. The chain carries TRBV29-1 and TRBJ1-2; the D is unclear. From germline, CDR1 is SQVTM and CDR2 ANQGSEA. The germline V and J ends were trimmed by 6 bases and 7 bases, with 21 bases remaining between them. CDR3 size: 14 residues. CDR3 DNA sequence: TGCAGCGTCCCGGAGCGTGGCGGAGTTTTTGGCTACACCTTC. As protein: CSVPERGGVFGYTF.

Concerning this clonotype itself: This CDR3 is missing its conserved last phenylalanine or tryptophan, likely due to a read error. The limits of the CDR3 on the DNA are not certain, so only TCRdb's listed CDR3 is given. The genes are TRBV19 and TRBJ2-5; TRBD1, the table's D call, lacks a check against the DNA. Inclusive of both ends, the CDR3 amounts to 12 amino acids. The germline V gene has CDR1 LNHDA and CDR2 SQIVND (reference sequence). The CDR3 reads CASSKLGDRVYL.

This clonotype has a handful of counts. This chain links TRBV20-1 with TRBJ2-3, with D perhaps TRBD1 or TRBD2 (5 bases each). CDR1 and CDR2 (germline): DFQATT, SNEGSKA (reference sequence). Trimming took 5 bases from V and 6 from J, leaving 6 bases between them. The CDR3 has 10 amino acids. CDR3 DNA sequence: TGCAGTGCTTGGGGGGATACGCAGTATTTT. This codes for CSAWGDTQYF.

The chain recombines TRBV7-9 with TRBJ2-7, with a possible D match to TRBD1 (6 bases). The CDR3 runs to 16 residues. Looked up from germline, CDR1 is SEHNR and CDR2 is FQNEAQ (reference sequence). The V end was cut by 2 bases, the J end by 3 bases, with 17 bases between. The CDR3 loop is CASSLISTGSGYEQYV. The CDR3 DNA is TGTGCCAGCAGCTTAATCTCCACAGGGTCGGGCTACGAGCAGTACGTC.